What follows are 22 T cell receptor beta chains derived from one specimen sequenced in a study of vaccination effects on CD4 cells after COVID-19. Antigens for these TCRs are unknown. Antigen-specific CD4+ T cells were expanded (with viral peptide pools) by the ViraFEST assay ahead of sequencing. Cells that had been cultured for roughly 9 days were the source of isolated CD4+ T cells. Two-dose BNT162b2 or mRNA-1273 vaccination was given to participants. Assay: immunoSEQ multiplex PCR; the TCRdb copy retains only in-frame clones and omits some. The sample holds nearly 30,000 clones, 80% to 85% seen once. Sequencing was performed on CD4+ T cells from PBMCs cultured with SARS-CoV-2 spike peptides, taken after COVID-19 vaccination. These receptors were collected from a human donor who received a COVID-19 vaccine. Some clones in this sample may be carry-over from other donors' samples.

The rearrangement uses TRBV6-6 and TRBJ2-7, with 7 bases matching TRBD1. Germline trimming cut 4 bases from V and 6 bases from J; bases unmatched to any gene: 9. The CDR3 has 14 residues. Germline values: CDR1 MNHNY, CDR2 SVGAGI (reference sequence). For the CDR3, the DNA is TGTGCCAGCAGTTCCACCAGGACAGGCGGCGAGCAGTACGTC. Its translation: CASSSTRTGGEQYV.

This clone was detected once. This sequence joins TRBV27 and TRBJ1-2, with a possible D match to TRBD1 (6 bases). The length of the CDR3 is 15 residues. V dropped 8 bases and J dropped 2 bases, with 18 bases sitting between them. From germline, CDR1 is MNHEY and CDR2 SMNVEV (reference sequence). CDR3 nucleotide sequence: TGTGCCAGCCAAGAGGGGGGGCCCTCCAACTATGGCTACACCTTC. Protein product: CASQEGGPSNYGYTF.

By its share, this clone is medium-sized. The rearrangement uses TRBV10-2 and TRBJ1-5, with unresolved D. In germline, CDR1 is WSHSY, CDR2 SAAADI. Trimming stripped 2 bases from V and 3 bases from J, with 5 bases between. This CDR3 has 13 residues. The CDR3 loop is CASSEGNNQPQHF. The CDR3 DNA reads as TGCGCCAGCAGTGAGGGGAACAATCAGCCCCAGCATTTT.

The rearrangement uses TRBV25-1 and TRBJ2-2; 8 bases line up with TRBD1. CDR1 and CDR2 from the germline V gene are MGHDK and SYGVNS. This CDR3 has 17 amino acids. The V and J ends lost 8 bases and 3 bases, in that order; junction bases with no gene match: 14. The CDR3 loop reads CASLYPPTGADTGELFF. CDR3 coding DNA: TGTGCCAGCCTCTATCCCCCGACAGGGGCGGACACCGGGGAGCTGTTTTTT.

The chain combines TRBV27 with TRBJ2-7; a weak D match, TRBD2 (6 bases). Germline assignment: CDR1 MNHEY and CDR2 SMNVEV (reference sequence). CDR3 size: 13 residues. V was trimmed by 5 bases and J by 0 bases, leaving 8 bases between them. CDR3 nucleotide sequence: TGTGCCAGCAGTGGGAGGCCCTCCTACGAGCAGTACGTC. Translation gives CASSGRPSYEQYV.

The CDR3 nucleotides are TGTGCCAGCACTCCCCGCGGGTCCTTCGACTTGTATGAGCAGTTCTTC. This sequence encodes CASTPRGSFDLYEQFF. The chain couples TRBV6-6 to TRBJ2-1; a possible D gene is TRBD2 (5 bases). CDR1 and CDR2 from the germline V gene are MNHNY and SVGAGI (reference sequence). This CDR3 spans 16 amino acids. V was pared by 7 bases and J by 8 bases, with 24 bases between.

This clone was counted only a few times. The chain recombines TRBV12-3 or TRBV12-4 with TRBJ2-3, with D uncertain. Trimming removed 2 bases at V and 6 bases at J, with 3 bases between. This CDR3 has 11 residues. The CDR3: CASSLTDTQYF. DNA of the CDR3: TGTGCCAGCAGTTTAACGGATACGCAGTATTTT.

The V and J genes are TRBV27 and TRBJ1-2; perhaps TRBD1 as D (6 bases). The CDR3 totals 14 residues. Between the trimmed V and J ends, which lost 2 bases and 2 bases, there was a span of 9 bases. CDR1 MNHEY and CDR2 SMNVEV come from the germline V gene (reference sequence). Here the CDR3 reads CASSLGGTNYGYTF. For the CDR3, the DNA is TGTGCCAGCAGTTTAGGAGGGACAAACTATGGCTACACCTTC.

The count of this clone is one. The chain carries TRBV25-1 and TRBJ2-1, with 7 bases fitting TRBD2. The trim removed 8 bases at V and 7 bases at J, leaving 8 bases unmatched. This CDR3 comprises 13 residues. Germline V gene data show CDR1 as MGHDK and CDR2 as SYGVNS. The CDR3, as DNA: TGTGCCAGCTTTGCGGGAGAGAAAAATGAGCAGTTCTTC. It is translated as CASFAGEKNEQFF.

J is TRBJ1-2 and V is TRBV4-3; 8 positions match TRBD1. The CDR3 length is 15 residues. V gave up 2 bases and J gave up 4 bases; unmatched junction bases: 6. Germline V gene sequence: CDR1 LGHNA, CDR2 YSLEER. The CDR3 region has the DNA TGCGCCAGCAGCCAAAACAGGGGGTTGGGCTATGGCTACACCTTC. Its translation: CASSQNRGLGYGYTF.

J is TRBJ2-5 and V is TRBV9; 13 nucleotides agree with TRBD2. The trim removed 3 bases at V and 6 bases at J, leaving 8 bases unmatched. The CDR3 extends over 16 amino acids. Germline lookup yields CDR1 SGDLS and CDR2 YYNGEE. CDR3 region: CASSEELAGGLQTQYF. DNA of the CDR3: TGTGCCAGCAGCGAAGAACTAGCGGGGGGGCTTCAGACCCAGTACTTC. The complete variable domain, with remaining parts taken from reference TRBV9 and TRBJ2-5, reads DSGVTQTPKHLITATGQRVTLRCSPRSGDLSVYWYQQSLDQGLQFLIQYYNGEERAKGNILERFSAQQFPDLHSELNLSSLELGDSALYFCASSEELAGGLQTQYFGPGTRLLVL.

In this sample, this clone turned up once. The rearrangement links TRBV5-6 to TRBJ2-7; TRBD2 might be the D (5 bases). V dropped 0 bases and J dropped 5 bases, with 15 bases sitting between them. The V gene's germline CDR1 is SGHDT and CDR2 YYEEEE. The CDR3 consists of 15 residues. This CDR3 is CASSLGRSKGDEQYV. DNA for the CDR3: TGTGCCAGCAGCTTGGGCAGATCCAAGGGAGACGAGCAGTACGTC.

CDR3 sequence (DNA): TGTGCCAGCAGCTTAATCAGCGGAAGACAAGAGACCCAGTACTTC. This sequence encodes CASSLISGRQETQYF. This chain connects TRBV7-9 to TRBJ2-5, with a possible D match to TRBD2 (5 bases). The CDR3 contains 15 residues. The V end was cut by 2 bases, the J end by 2 bases, with 12 bases between. Per germline, CDR1 SEHNR and CDR2 FQNEAQ (reference sequence).

The chain is built from TRBV10-2 and TRBJ2-3; 8 nucleotides align to TRBD2. The germline gives CDR1 WSHSY, CDR2 SAAADI. Trimming took 3 bases from V and 0 from J; bases not matched to a gene: 11. This CDR3 comprises 18 residues. DNA for the CDR3: TGCGCCAGCAGTGACCGGGGATGGCGGGGGGACAGCACAGATACGCAGTATTTT. Translated: CASSDRGWRGDSTDTQYF.

The chain carries TRBV7-9 and TRBJ2-2, with D perhaps TRBD1 (6 bases). The germline CDR1 and CDR2 sequences are SEHNR and FQNEAQ (reference sequence). Trimming stripped 11 bases from V and 3 bases from J, with 16 bases between. CDR3 length: 14 residues. CDR3 protein: CAGYGGEDTGELFF. The CDR3 DNA reads as TGTGCCGGTTATGGGGGCGAGGACACCGGGGAGCTGTTTTTT.

This clone came up a few times. This specimen includes other DNA sequences encoding the same CDR3. This chain links TRBV11-2 with TRBJ1-2, with D unresolved. V was cut by 1 base and J by 2 bases, with 5 bases left in between. The CDR3 is made up of 13 amino acids. Germline CDR1 SGHAT, CDR2 FQNNGV. CDR3 nucleotides: TGTGCCAGCAGCTTAGTTTTGAACTATGGCTACACCTTC. Its protein product is CASSLVLNYGYTF.

This clone has only a few counts. This rearrangement joins TRBV9 to TRBJ1-5; D is unresolved. The CDR3 is 15 amino acids. Per the germline V gene, CDR1 is SGDLS and CDR2 is YYNGEE. The V gene lost 0 bases and the J gene lost 7 bases, with 14 bases spanning the gap. The CDR3 is CASSVDPGRGQPQHF. The DNA for the CDR3 is TGTGCCAGCAGCGTAGATCCGGGAAGAGGGCAGCCCCAGCATTTT.

V gene TRBV5-1 combines with J gene TRBJ1-1; perhaps TRBD1 as D (5 bases). The CDR3 covers 13 residues. The ends were cut back, 3 bases at V and 3 bases at J, with 9 bases in the middle. Germline lookup yields CDR1 SGHRS and CDR2 YFSETQ. The CDR3 coding sequence is TGCGCCAGCAGCTCGTGGGGGGACACTGAAGCTTTCTTT. Translation: CASSSWGDTEAFF.

This clone was observed a few times. The chain employs TRBV6-5 and TRBJ1-5; 9 nucleotides match TRBD1. This CDR3 is 15 amino acids long. Unmatched junction bases numbered 6, after V lost 5 bases and J lost 4 bases. Germline V CDR1 and CDR2: MNHEY, SVGAGI. CDR3: CASSPTGGFNQPQHF. The CDR3, as DNA: TGTGCCAGCAGTCCTACAGGGGGCTTTAATCAGCCCCAGCATTTT.

The chain is built from TRBV5-6 and TRBJ1-2; D is uncertain. From germline, CDR1 is SGHDT and CDR2 YYEEEE. V gave up 4 bases and J gave up 4 bases, with 14 bases separating them. This CDR3 is 14 amino acids long. Here the CDR3 reads CASSPRRVSYGYTF. The CDR3 bases are TGTGCCAGCAGCCCCCGGAGGGTGAGCTATGGCTACACCTTC.

This clone was detected once. The CDR3 loop reads CASSLTGTGELFF. CDR3 bases: TGTGCCAGCAGCTTAACAGGGACCGGGGAGCTGTTTTTT. The chain carries TRBV7-3 and TRBJ2-2; D not certain. CDR3 length: 13 amino acids. Germline V gene sequence: CDR1 SGHTA, CDR2 FQGTGA. V gave up 0 bases and J gave up 5 bases, with 4 bases separating them.

V is TRBV3-1 (or the pseudogene TRBV3-2) and J is TRBJ1-2; D gene unclear. From germline, CDR1 is LGHDT and CDR2 YNNKEL (reference sequence). The CDR3 runs to 14 residues. V lost 5 bases and J 7 bases, leaving 17 bases between the germline ends. CDR3 nucleotide sequence: TGTGCCAGCAGCTTAACGAGCAATTCCCTTGGCTACACCTTC. Amino acid sequence: CASSLTSNSLGYTF.